The sample holds many counts of the clone carrying this T cell receptor beta chain. These data originate in a study of neurological immune-mediated disorders. Study in general: Of around 34 multiple sclerosis patients, roughly 30 were relapsing-remitting and 3 secondary progressive.

The CDR3 extends over 14 amino acids. Germline loops: CDR1 SGHRS, CDR2 YFSETQ. J lost 3 bases, V lost 2 bases, and 3 bases had no gene match. TCRdb fed the 5' RACE reads into MiXCR, producing one record per CDR3 protein. This table has approximately 100,000 distinct CDR3 sequences, 3.5% appearing once. The gene calls are TRBV5-1 and TRBJ2-7; 9 nucleotides agree with TRBD1. Sequencing was performed on PBMCs. This sequence was found in a woman between 18 and 29 years old with multiple sclerosis. The CDR3 DNA sequence: TGCGCCAGCAGCTTCGGGACAGGGATCTACGAGCAGTACTTC. Its protein is CASSFGTGIYEQYF.